These T cell receptor beta chains were read from a single sample in a study of cytomegalovirus exposure and HLA in healthy donors. Produced via immunoSEQ multiplex PCR; TCRdb's table is partial and in-frame only. The sample yields tens of thousands of clones, 85% to 95% seen once. Input material: PBMCs. Receptor source: a man aged 18-30 years in good health and CMV-seropositive. Each CDR3 is given with its conserved first and last residue. Fields, in order: D gene, clone size, CDR3 length, V gene, J gene, CDR3 protein, CDR3 DNA. A D gene is named only where the DNA matches it firmly. Clone sizes are given selectively: once, few, many, or a class where the clone is expanded.

>.|.|14|TRBV6-5|TRBJ1-2
CASSYSRSSYGYTF
TGTGCCAGCAGTTACTCTCGCAGTTCCTATGGCTACACCTTC
>.|.|14|TRBV27|TRBJ2-7
CASRRQTSSYEQYF
TGTGCCAGCAGACGCCAAACTAGCTCCTACGAGCAGTACTTC
>TRBD2|.|14|TRBV19|TRBJ2-1
CASSMGLDHNEQFF
TGTGCCAGTAGTATGGGACTAGACCACAATGAGCAGTTCTTC
>TRBD1|.|13|TRBV4-2|TRBJ2-5
CASSPGQGETQYF
TGTGCCAGCAGCCCCGGACAGGGAGAGACCCAGTACTTC
>.|.|14|TRBV7-9|TRBJ2-5
CASRLGGLAETQYF
TGTGCCAGCAGACTAGGGGGTCTCGCGGAGACCCAGTACTTC
>TRBD1|.|15|TRBV5-1|TRBJ2-7
CASSPTGTGFYEQYF
TGCGCCAGCAGCCCTACCGGGACAGGGTTCTACGAGCAGTACTTC
>.|.|13|TRBV27|TRBJ2-3
CASSLYHSDTQYF
TGTGCCAGCAGTTTATATCACTCAGATACGCAGTATTTT
>.|.|12|TRBV5-6|TRBJ2-7
CASSFAGDEQYF
TGTGCCAGCAGCTTTGCAGGGGACGAGCAGTACTTC
>.|.|15|TRBV9|TRBJ1-2
CASSVSGGTRYGYTF
TGTGCCAGCAGCGTATCCGGGGGAACGAGGTATGGCTACACCTTC
>TRBD1|.|15|TRBV5-1|TRBJ1-2
CASSLHRGGYYGYTF
TGCGCCAGCAGCCTTCACAGGGGTGGTTACTATGGCTACACCTTC
>TRBD2|.|15|TRBV27|TRBJ2-7
CASSLSSSVGGEQYF
TGTGCCAGCAGTTTATCTTCCAGCGTGGGGGGGGAGCAGTACTTC
>TRBD1|.|17|TRBV10-1|TRBJ1-5
CASSEPTGQGGNQPQHF
TGCGCCAGCAGTGAGCCAACCGGACAGGGCGGTAATCAGCCCCAGCATTTT
>TRBD1|.|14|TRBV19|TRBJ1-5
CASTDRVRNQPQHF
TGTGCCAGTACGGACAGGGTAAGAAATCAGCCCCAGCATTTT
>TRBD1|.|14|TRBV7-3|TRBJ2-7
CASSLGQGVYEQYF
TGTGCCAGCAGCTTGGGACAGGGGGTCTACGAGCAGTACTTC
>TRBD1|.|16|TRBV5-1|TRBJ1-5
CASSFDRGQGNQPQHF
TGCGCCAGCAGCTTTGACAGGGGGCAGGGCAATCAGCCCCAGCATTTT
>TRBD1|.|15|TRBV2|TRBJ2-1
CASNGQGAGWNEQFF
TGTGCCAGCAATGGACAGGGGGCGGGATGGAATGAGCAGTTCTTC
>.|.|12|TRBV30|TRBJ2-1
CAWNRDMNEQFF
TGTGCCTGGAACCGGGACATGAATGAGCAGTTCTTC
>TRBD1|.|14|TRBV4-1|TRBJ1-5
CASSQPGQGQPQHF
TGCGCCAGCAGCCAACCAGGACAGGGCCAGCCCCAGCATTTT
>TRBD1|once|15|TRBV2|TRBJ1-2
CASSEGTGPFYGYTF
TGTGCCAGCAGTGAGGGGACAGGTCCATTCTATGGCTACACCTTC
>.|.|14|TRBV28|TRBJ2-7
CASSYRTGGYEQYF
TGTGCCAGCAGTTATAGGACCGGAGGGTACGAGCAGTACTTC
>TRBD2|.|13|TRBV28|TRBJ2-7
CASRVAGDYEQYF
TGTGCCAGCAGGGTAGCGGGAGACTACGAGCAGTACTTC
>.|.|15|TRBV27|TRBJ2-7
CASSSPEQGYYEQYF
TGTGCCAGCAGTTCGCCCGAACAGGGATACTACGAGCAGTACTTC
>.|.|11|TRBV5-6|TRBJ1-2
CASSFGEDYTF
TGTGCCAGCAGCTTCGGGGAGGACTACACCTTC
>TRBD2|once|14|TRBV25-1|TRBJ2-2
CASSEYGRAGELFF
TGTGCCAGCAGTGAATATGGGAGGGCCGGGGAGCTGTTTTTT
>TRBD1|.|13|TRBV5-6|TRBJ1-2
CASSRTGTYGYTF
TGTGCCAGCAGCCGGACAGGGACCTATGGCTACACCTTC
>TRBD2|.|13|TRBV27|TRBJ2-1
CASSLLAGSRQFF
TGTGCCAGCAGTTTATTAGCGGGGTCCAGGCAGTTCTTC
>TRBD2|.|14|TRBV2|TRBJ2-7
CASGRAGLEGEQYF
TGTGCCAGCGGGAGGGCAGGACTAGAAGGCGAGCAGTACTTC
>TRBD2|.|14|TRBV5-4|TRBJ2-7
CASRPGGSAGEQYF
TGTGCCAGCAGACCCGGGGGGTCGGCAGGGGAGCAGTACTTC
>TRBD2|medium-sized|16|TRBV6-4|TRBJ2-1
CASSKGLAGGPSEQFF
TGTGCCAGCAGCAAAGGACTAGCGGGGGGGCCGAGTGAGCAGTTCTTC
>TRBD1|.|14|TRBV6-5|TRBJ2-7
CASRGQGDPYEQYF
TGTGCCAGCAGAGGACAGGGGGACCCCTACGAGCAGTACTTC
>.|.|12|TRBV2|TRBJ1-2
CASRGQIYGYTF
TGTGCCAGCAGGGGGCAGATCTATGGCTACACCTTC
>.|.|16|TRBV10-1|TRBJ2-3
CASSDVVGTPTDTQYF
TGCGCCAGCAGTGATGTGGTTGGCACCCCCACAGATACGCAGTATTTT
>.|.|18|TRBV6-1|TRBJ2-5
CASSEISVRLEYQETQYF
TGTGCCAGCAGTGAAATTTCGGTCCGACTAGAGTATCAAGAGACCCAGTACTTC
>.|once|12|TRBV6-6|TRBJ2-3
CASSWGADTQYF
TGTGCCAGCAGCTGGGGGGCAGATACGCAGTATTTT
>TRBD2|once|16|TRBV11-3|TRBJ2-1
CASSEGLAGSVNEQFF
TGTGCCAGCAGCGAGGGACTAGCGGGGTCTGTAAATGAGCAGTTCTTC
>.|.|14|TRBV30|TRBJ1-1
CAWSILQENTEAFF
TGTGCCTGGAGTATACTTCAGGAGAACACTGAAGCTTTCTTT
>TRBD1|.|14|TRBV11-1|TRBJ2-7
CASSLGDRGNEQYF
TGTGCCAGCAGCTTAGGGGACAGGGGAAACGAGCAGTACTTC
>.|.|14|TRBV28|TRBJ1-5
CASSLNSRRQPQHF
TGTGCCAGCAGTTTAAATTCCAGGAGGCAGCCCCAGCATTTT
>.|.|16|TRBV21-1|TRBJ1-5
CASSIRTGYSNQPQHF
TGTGCCAGCAGCATCCGGACAGGCTATAGCAATCAGCCCCAGCATTTT
>.|once|13|TRBV9|TRBJ1-1
CASSEIPRNQAFF
TGTGCCAGCAGCGAAATCCCGAGAAATCAAGCTTTCTTT
>.|.|14|TRBV15|TRBJ2-5
CATSSRVSKETQYF
TGTGCCACCAGCAGTCGGGTCAGTAAAGAGACCCAGTACTTC
>TRBD1|once|13|TRBV28|TRBJ1-1
CAVRIPGQGSCFF
TGTGCCGTACGAATTCCGGGACAGGGCTCTTGCTTCTTT
>TRBD2|.|14|TRBV7-9|TRBJ2-1
CASSTSGSGGEQFF
TGTGCCAGCAGCACTAGCGGGAGCGGGGGTGAGCAGTTCTTC
>TRBD1|.|13|TRBV6-1|TRBJ2-7
CASDHRGSGEQYF
TGTGCCAGCGATCACAGGGGTTCGGGCGAGCAGTACTTC
>TRBD2|.|15|TRBV2|TRBJ2-3
CASRETSGGSDTQYF
TGTGCCAGCAGGGAAACTAGCGGGGGCTCAGATACGCAGTATTTT
>.|.|14|TRBV11-2|TRBJ2-7
CASSLGPSMYEQYF
TGTGCCAGCAGCTTAGGTCCTAGCATGTACGAGCAGTACTTC
>TRBD1|.|13|TRBV6-5|TRBJ1-1
CASRVGGWTEAFF
TGTGCCAGTAGGGTAGGGGGCTGGACTGAAGCTTTCTTT
>.|.|15|TRBV5-1|TRBJ2-3
CASSLVAGMLDTQYF
TGCGCCAGCAGCTTGGTGGCAGGGATGTTAGATACGCAGTATTTT
>.|.|12|TRBV5-4|TRBJ2-5
CASSLDLETQYF
TGTGCCAGCAGCTTGGATCTTGAGACCCAGTACTTC
>TRBD1|.|16|TRBV11-2|TRBJ1-4
CASSLSGTVSNEKLFF
TGTGCCAGCAGCTTAAGTGGGACAGTAAGCAATGAAAAACTGTTTTTT
>TRBD1|.|15|TRBV6-1|TRBJ1-4
CASSEQTGEDEKLFF
TGTGCCAGCAGTGAACAGACAGGGGAGGATGAAAAACTGTTTTTT
>.|few|16|TRBV4-1|TRBJ1-1
CASSQEAGIQNTEAFF
TGCGCCAGCAGCCAAGAGGCGGGGATTCAGAACACTGAAGCTTTCTTT
>TRBD1|.|14|TRBV6-5|TRBJ2-3
CASSRDSPTDTQYF
TGTGCCAGCAGTCGGGACAGCCCCACAGATACGCAGTATTTT
>.|.|15|TRBV9|TRBJ1-2
CASSVAFGQGGLYTF
TGTGCCAGCAGCGTAGCTTTTGGCCAGGGTGGGCTCTACACCTTC